Sequencing of this TCR beta chain was carried out in a study of T cell changes during pregnancy in multiple sclerosis. The trim removed 6 bases at V and 0 bases at J, leaving 8 bases unmatched. The CDR3 is 16 residues long. Germline CDR1 reads WSHSY; CDR2 reads SAAADI. This clone was detected once. Sequenced by immunoSEQ multiplex PCR; TCRdb stores in-frame clones only, minus some. Among some 48,000 clones listed, approximately 96% were seen once. The clonotype was recovered from a female donor with multiple sclerosis, enrolled in a pregnancy study. Specimen: peripheral blood, collected in the second trimester of pregnancy. This chain joins TRBV10-2 and TRBJ2-4, with 7 positions matching TRBD1. This chain's CDR3 is CASRQGTLLAKNIQYF. CDR3 nucleotides: TGCGCCAGCAGACAGGGGACCCTGCTAGCCAAAAACATTCAGTACTTC.